The next 27 T cell receptor beta chains were all read from a single sample in a study of identical twins. One entry per CDR3 protein results from TCRdb running MiXCR on the 5' RACE reads. This table has 500,000 to 600,000 distinct CDR3 sequences, roughly a fifth appearing once. This same sample was also part of a study on T cells expressing NK-cell markers.

The sample taken for sequencing was CD4+ T cells sorted from blood. All receptors derive from a woman between 18 and 30 years old in good health.

The chain joins TRBV28 to TRBJ2-5; D uncertain. Germline CDR1 and CDR2: MDHEN and SYDVKM. V shed 4 bases and J shed 2 bases, with 11 bases lying between them. This CDR3 has 14 amino acids. The CDR3 loop is CASSSRLVQETQYF. The DNA of the CDR3 is TGTGCCAGCAGTTCCCGACTCGTACAAGAGACCCAGTACTTC.

This chain uses TRBV3-1 with TRBJ2-5; no clear D gene. CDR1 is LGHDT, CDR2 YNNKEL, per germline (reference sequence). Trimming took 4 bases from V and 4 from J, leaving 10 bases between them. This CDR3 region has 13 residues. CDR3 DNA sequence: TGTGCCAGCAGCCTCCTGGGCCGAGAGACCCAGTACTTC. This translates into CASSLLGRETQYF.

The chain is built from TRBV4-2 and TRBJ2-2; D is ambiguous. V was trimmed by 0 bases and J by 0 bases, leaving 11 bases between them. The CDR3 runs 17 residues. Germline CDR1 reads LGHNA; CDR2 reads YNFKEQ. The chain's CDR3 is CASSQEGGQANTGELFF. CDR3 DNA: TGTGCCAGCAGCCAAGAAGGTGGCCAGGCGAACACCGGGGAGCTGTTTTTT.

J is TRBJ1-1 and V is TRBV6-5; perhaps TRBD1 as D (6 bases). Germline V lookup: CDR1 MNHEY, CDR2 SVGAGI. The ends were cut back, 4 bases at V and 4 bases at J, with 16 bases in the middle. The CDR3 is made up of 15 amino acids. DNA of the CDR3: TGTGCCAGCAGTTCCGGACAGCCGGGGGCCACTGAAGCTTTCTTT. Its protein is CASSSGQPGATEAFF.

The gene calls are TRBV6-1 and TRBJ2-5; D gene unclear. V lost 7 bases, J lost 0 bases, and 9 bases lay in between. The CDR3 extends over 13 amino acids. Germline CDR1 MNHNS, CDR2 SASEGT. The DNA for the CDR3 is TGTGCCAGCATGGGCACGTACCAAGAGACCCAGTACTTC. Translated, it gives CASMGTYQETQYF.

This clonotype was picked up a small number of times. The J gene is TRBJ1-1, the V gene TRBV5-1; D not resolved. The ends were cut back, 1 base at V and 8 bases at J, with 15 bases in the middle. CDR3 length equals 14 residues. The V gene's germline CDR1 is SGHRS and CDR2 YFSETQ. The CDR3 region is CASSLIPGQKEAFF. In DNA form, the CDR3 reads TGCGCCAGCAGCTTGATTCCGGGCCAAAAAGAAGCTTTCTTT.

The chain has TRBV12-5 and TRBJ2-2, with TRBD1 identical over 8 bases. V dropped 1 base and J dropped 5; count of bases not matched to a gene: 0. The CDR3 sequence is 14 residues long. Germline assignment: CDR1 LGHNT and CDR2 FRNRAP. CDR3 protein: CASGLGQGTGELFF. CDR3 in DNA: TGTGCTAGTGGTTTGGGACAGGGGACCGGGGAGCTGTTTTTT.

This clonotype was detected only a few times. J is TRBJ1-6 and V is TRBV5-1; D unresolved. The germline V and J ends were trimmed by 4 bases and 5 bases, with 13 bases remaining between them. The CDR3 extends over 15 amino acids. Germline CDR1 is SGHRS and CDR2 is YFSETQ. CDR3 DNA: TGCGCCAGCAGCCGAGACACTGGGAATAATTCACCCCTCCACTTT. Translation gives CASSRDTGNNSPLHF. Using reference TRBV5-1 and TRBJ1-6 for the parts outside the CDR3, the full variable domain is KAGVTQTPRYLIKTRGQQVTLSCSPISGHRSVSWYQQTPGQGLQFLFEYFSETQRNKGNFPGRFSGRQFSNSRSEMNVSTLELGDSALYLCASSRDTGNNSPLHFGNGTRLTVT.

This clonotype turned up a few times. V and J are TRBV20-1 and TRBJ1-2; D might be TRBD1 (5 bases). V gave up 5 bases and J gave up 0 bases, with 13 bases separating them. Germline CDR1 reads DFQATT; CDR2 reads SNEGSKA (reference sequence). The CDR3 is made up of 14 amino acids. CDR3 loop: CSAGLTGPNYGYTF. The DNA for the CDR3 is TGCAGTGCTGGACTTACAGGACCTAACTATGGCTACACCTTC.

CDR3 sequence reads: CASSHAREQFF. CDR3 DNA sequence: TGTGCCAGCAGCCATGCCCGTGAGCAGTTCTTC. This chain connects TRBV3-1 to TRBJ2-1; D unresolved. Looked up from germline, CDR1 is LGHDT and CDR2 is YNNKEL (reference sequence). CDR3 length: 11 residues. V was clipped by 3 bases and J by 9 bases, with 6 bases between them.

This chain uses TRBV18 with TRBJ1-1; weak D call: TRBD1 (6 bases). Germline CDR1 reads KGHSH; CDR2 reads LQKENI. V lost 3 bases to trimming and J lost 3 bases, with 17 bases between them. The CDR3 has 16 residues. The CDR3 sequence: CASSPDQGPLDTEAFF. CDR3 sequence (DNA): TGTGCCAGCTCACCGGATCAGGGGCCGTTGGACACTGAAGCTTTCTTT. Full variable domain (missing parts from reference TRBV18 and TRBJ1-1): NAGVMQNPRHLVRRRGQEARLRCSPMKGHSHVYWYRQLPEEGLKFMVYLQKENIIDESGMPKERFSAEFPKEGPSILRIQQVVRGDSAAYFCASSPDQGPLDTEAFFGQGTRLTVV.

This clonotype was observed at least ten times. The genes are TRBV5-1 and TRBJ1-2; D is undetermined. This CDR3 spans 14 amino acids. Trimming removed 2 bases at V and 6 bases at J, with 14 bases between. Germline CDR1 reads SGHRS; CDR2 reads YFSETQ. CDR3 DNA: TGCGCCAGCAGCTTATGGACGCCTAGCGATGGCTACACCTTC. Amino acid sequence: CASSLWTPSDGYTF.

The genes are TRBV20-1 and TRBJ2-5; a weak D match, TRBD1 (6 bases). Trimming removed 4 bases at V and 3 bases at J, with 21 bases between. Germline CDR1 DFQATT, CDR2 SNEGSKA (reference sequence). CDR3 length: 16 amino acids. CDR3 nucleotide sequence: TGCAGTGCTACACCTATCAAGACAGGACTTGAAGAGACCCAGTACTTC. Its translation is CSATPIKTGLEETQYF.

This clonotype has just a few counts. The chain employs TRBV2 and TRBJ2-7; no reliable D call. CDR3 length equals 15 residues. Per germline, CDR1 SNHLY and CDR2 FYNNEI. V shed 3 bases and J shed 6 bases, with 18 bases lying between them. The CDR3 reads CASSDSGLPPGEQYF. CDR3 nucleotides: TGTGCCAGCAGTGATTCTGGCCTCCCGCCTGGCGAGCAGTACTTC.

The chain uses TRBV29-1 and TRBJ1-1; tentatively, D is TRBD1 (6 bases). Germline CDR1 reads SQVTM; CDR2 reads ANQGSEA. The CDR3 is made up of 13 amino acids. Trimming cost V 7 bases and J 0 bases, with 12 bases left between them. For the CDR3, the DNA is TGCAGCGGGTCGACAGGCCTGAACACTGAAGCTTTCTTT. This gives the protein CSGSTGLNTEAFF.

The V and J genes are TRBV27 and TRBJ1-3, with 12 nucleotides matching TRBD1. V shed 6 bases, J shed 4 bases, and the junction held 7 bases outside the gene matches. Germline assignment: CDR1 MNHEY and CDR2 SMNVEV (reference sequence). The CDR3 consists of 16 residues. The CDR3 protein is CASRGVGTGGGNTIYF. DNA of the CDR3: TGTGCCAGCAGGGGAGTAGGGACAGGGGGCGGAAACACCATATATTTT.

V gene TRBV18 combines with J gene TRBJ1-1, with 7 bases matching TRBD1. Trimming at V came to 4 bases and at J to 3 bases, leaving 11 bases not matched to a gene. The CDR3 is 16 residues long. Germline V gives CDR1 KGHSH, CDR2 LQKENI. CDR3: CASSRGEGAVDTEAFF. CDR3 coding DNA: TGTGCCAGCTCACGCGGAGAGGGGGCGGTGGACACTGAAGCTTTCTTT.

The rearrangement uses TRBV20-1 and TRBJ2-5; D is possibly TRBD1 (5 bases). The CDR3 is 15 residues long. Germline values: CDR1 DFQATT, CDR2 SNEGSKA (reference sequence). Trimming pared 1 base from V and 4 bases from J, leaving 16 bases between. The CDR3 is CSARATWGRIETQYF. CDR3 nucleotide sequence: TGCAGTGCTAGAGCGACGTGGGGCAGAATAGAGACCCAGTACTTC.

The V call is TRBV10-3, the J call TRBJ2-7, with 8 bases aligning to TRBD1. J lost 3 bases, V lost 0 bases, and 7 bases had no gene match. This CDR3 is built from 16 residues. CDR1 and CDR2 (germline): ENHRY, SYGVKD. The CDR3 reads CAISESWVTGGYEQYF. CDR3 DNA sequence: TGTGCCATCAGTGAGTCTTGGGTTACAGGGGGCTACGAGCAGTACTTC.

This clonotype was recorded at least ten times. V gene TRBV20-1 combines with J gene TRBJ2-7, with no clear D. CDR3 size: 10 residues. The germline V and J ends were trimmed by 6 bases and 4 bases, with 7 bases remaining between them. Looked up from germline, CDR1 is DFQATT and CDR2 is SNEGSKA (reference sequence). CDR3 DNA: TGCAGTGCCCTCGATTACGAGCAGTACTTC. Translating it yields CSALDYEQYF.

The gene calls are TRBV6-5 and TRBJ1-5, with 8 nucleotides matching TRBD1. Trimming at V came to 4 bases and at J to 5 bases, leaving 7 bases not matched to a gene. The CDR3 is 15 amino acids. Germline V gene sequence: CDR1 MNHEY, CDR2 SVGAGI. Here the CDR3 reads CASSSHVRGHQPQHF. The CDR3, as DNA: TGTGCCAGCAGTTCGCATGTCAGGGGGCATCAGCCCCAGCATTTT.

This clonotype occurred a few times. This chain joins TRBV10-3 and TRBJ2-5, with D unresolved. The CDR3 totals 13 residues. The germline CDR1 and CDR2 sequences are ENHRY and SYGVKD. The ends were cut back, 3 bases at V and 1 base at J, with 6 bases in the middle. This CDR3 reads CAISDLRQETQYF. The CDR3 nucleotides are TGTGCCATCAGTGACTTACGCCAAGAGACCCAGTACTTC.

This clonotype was seen more than once but under ten times. V usage is TRBV20-1 and J usage is TRBJ2-5; the D is unclear. The germline gives CDR1 DFQATT, CDR2 SNEGSKA (reference sequence). The CDR3 has 13 amino acids. The V and J ends lost 3 bases and 5 bases respectively, with 13 bases between them. The CDR3, as DNA: TGCAGTGCTAGCTTTAGCTTCGCCGAGACCCAGTACTTC. Translated: CSASFSFAETQYF.

This clonotype was recorded a few times. V is TRBV20-1 and J is TRBJ2-2; 7 nucleotides line up with TRBD2. J lost 1 base, V lost 1 base, and 0 bases had no gene match. Germline-derived CDR1 and CDR2 are DFQATT and SNEGSKA (reference sequence). This CDR3 has 14 amino acids. The CDR3 nucleotides read TGCAGTGCTAGAGTAGCGGGGAACACCGGGGAGCTGTTTTTT. Translated, it gives CSARVAGNTGELFF.

This clonotype came up a few times. This chain connects TRBV7-2 to TRBJ2-2, with unresolved D. V lost 4 bases, J lost 0 bases, and 12 bases lay in between. This CDR3 comprises 16 residues. Germline CDR1 and CDR2: SGHTA and FQGNSA. CDR3 in DNA: TGTGCCAGCAGCTCAAACAGCCCCGCGAACACCGGGGAGCTGTTTTTT. As protein: CASSSNSPANTGELFF. The full variable domain, in which reference TRBV7-2 and TRBJ2-2 provide the parts outside the CDR3, is GAGVSQSPSNKVTEKGKDVELRCDPISGHTALYWYRQSLGQGLEFLIYFQGNSAPDKSGLPSDRFSAERTGGSVSTLTIQRTQQEDSAVYLCASSSNSPANTGELFFGEGSRLTVL.

Worth noting for this clonotype: One end of the junction does not line up with germline, which may come from a read error. V usage is TRBV7-7 and J usage is TRBJ2-1; 9 nucleotides agree with TRBD2. Germline loops: CDR1 SSHAT, CDR2 FNYEAQ (reference sequence). The CDR3 is made up of 16 amino acids. The CDR3 DNA reads TGTGCTAGCAGCTCCTTCGGGACTAGCCCATACAATGAGCAGTTCTTC. It specifies CASSSFGTSPYNEQFF.

This clonotype was recorded at least ten times. This chain connects TRBV6-1 to TRBJ2-1; D gene uncertain. The CDR3 has 14 residues. V lost 7 bases to trimming and J lost 0 bases, with 10 bases between them. CDR1 and CDR2 (germline): MNHNS, SASEGT. CDR3 bases: TGTGCCAGCAACTCTTGGAGCTCCTACAATGAGCAGTTCTTC. Its protein product is CASNSWSSYNEQFF.